This TCR beta chain was captured by sequencing in a study of T cells in Graves' hyperthyroidism and ophthalmopathy. Across the whole study: Specimen type is peripheral blood, collected at initial diagnosis prior to any treatment.

Amplification of TCR beta CDR3 regions used RNA as the template. In the first-round RT-PCR of the TCR CDR3, the HTBI primer set was used. TCRdb itself ran the multiplex PCR reads through MiXCR, one entry per CDR3 protein. The top ten hold 20% of the sample, which has a few hundred thousand distinct CDR3 sequences, roughly 15% seen once. The germline V gene encodes CDR1 DFQATT and CDR2 SNEGSKA (reference sequence). CDR3 length: 11 amino acids. V lost 5 bases and J 3 bases, leaving 7 bases between the germline ends. Exclusions: uncontrolled infection, other autoimmune disease, pregnancy, lactation. At least ten counts were recorded for this clonotype. The antigen remains unidentified. General observations from the study: Appearing also in blood were most of the thyroid clonotypes expanded above 0.001. Model-based prediction identified ophthalmopathy a median 6.5 months prior to its onset.

The material sequenced was blood. This chain joins TRBV20-1 and TRBJ1-2; D is ambiguous. The sequence came from a woman aged 30 to 39 with Graves' ophthalmopathy. CDR3 sequence reads: CSAGIDYGYTF. Here the CDR3 DNA reads TGCAGTGCTGGGATAGACTATGGCTACACCTTC.